The 11 T cell receptor beta chains given below trace back to one sample, sequenced in a study of Graves' ophthalmopathy and Graves' hyperthyroidism. TCR beta CDR3 amplification used RNA transcripts. Second-round multiplex PCR followed a first-round RT-PCR using HTBI primers. Each CDR3 protein gets one entry after TCRdb re-called the multiplex PCR reads with MiXCR. Of a few hundred thousand distinct CDR3 sequences listed, about a sixth are singletons. Sequenced: peripheral blood. The origin of the receptors is an adult woman with stable Graves' hyperthyroidism.

This clonotype was detected many times. The rearrangement uses TRBV12-3 or TRBV12-4 and TRBJ2-6, with D unclear. The CDR3 runs to 16 residues. V dropped 5 bases and J dropped 2 bases, with 13 bases sitting between them. CDR3 in amino acids: CASSQNLVPGANVLTF. The CDR3 nucleotides are TGTGCCAGCAGTCAGAACTTAGTCCCTGGGGCCAACGTCCTGACTTTC.

This clonotype came up many times. V gene TRBV7-4 combines with J gene TRBJ2-7; D is tentatively TRBD1 or TRBD2 (5 bases each). This CDR3 has 15 amino acids. Germline CDR1 reads SGHVT; CDR2 reads SQSDAQ. V lost 6 bases and J 1 base, leaving 16 bases between the germline ends. In DNA, the CDR3 is TGTGCCAGCAGTCGGGAAACAGGTCCTTCCTACGAGCAGTACTTC. This gives the protein CASSRETGPSYEQYF. The whole variable domain, filled in from reference TRBV7-4 and TRBJ2-7, reads GAGVSQSPRYKVAKRGRDVALRCDSISGHVTLYWYRQTLGQGSEVLTYSQSDAQRDKSGRPSGRFSAERPERSVSTLKIQRTEQGDSAVYLCASSRETGPSYEQYFGPGTRLTVT.

The V and J genes are TRBV27 and TRBJ1-5; tentatively, D is TRBD1 (6 bases). V was pared by 1 base and J by 2 bases, with 9 bases between. The CDR3 totals 15 residues. Germline loops: CDR1 MNHEY, CDR2 SMNVEV (reference sequence). CDR3 loop: CASSLYNRGNQPQHF. The CDR3 DNA reads TGTGCCAGCAGTTTATATAACAGGGGCAATCAGCCCCAGCATTTT.

At least ten counts were recorded for this clonotype. This chain connects TRBV18 to TRBJ2-7; weak D call: TRBD2 (6 bases). Trimming left V 3 bases short and J 4 bases short, with 13 bases between. CDR3 length equals 14 residues. Germline V gene data show CDR1 as KGHSH and CDR2 as LQKENI. DNA for the CDR3: TGTGCCAGCTCACCTGCCCTGAGCGGGTACGAGCAGTACTTC. This gives the protein CASSPALSGYEQYF.

In this sample, this clonotype turned up a few times. The chain combines TRBV20-1 with TRBJ2-3, with 10 bases aligning to TRBD2. This CDR3 has 14 amino acids. After removal of 2 bases from V and 5 bases from J, the junction contained 4 bases not matched to a gene. CDR1 is DFQATT, CDR2 SNEGSKA, per germline (reference sequence). DNA for the CDR3: TGCAGTGCTAGACTAGCGGGAGTCAAAGATACGCAGTATTTT. Its translation is CSARLAGVKDTQYF.

The genes are TRBV19 and TRBJ2-7; 11 bases line up with TRBD1. The V gene end was trimmed by 4 bases and the J gene end by 3 bases; junction bases not matched to a gene: 5. Germline V CDR1 and CDR2: LNHDA, SQIVND (reference sequence). The CDR3 extends over 15 amino acids. In nucleotides, the CDR3 is TGTGCCAGTAGTAAAGGGACAGGGGGTCGCTACGAGCAGTACTTC. Translating it yields CASSKGTGGRYEQYF.

This clonotype was counted ten times or more. Since a much larger clone is just one base distant, this may be a read error. The conserved phenylalanine or tryptophan normally closing the CDR3 is absent here, so this likely arose from a read error. This sequence joins TRBV5-1 and TRBJ1-1; TRBD1 agrees at 12 bases. The CDR3 sequence is 17 residues long. CDR1 and CDR2 (germline): SGHRS, YFSETQ. The ends lost 3 bases at V and 3 bases at J; junction bases unmatched: 9. CDR3: CASSYGTGGPTDTEAFL. The CDR3 nucleotides are TGCGCCAGCAGCTACGGGACAGGGGGCCCTACGGACACTGAAGCTTTCCTT.

The count of this clonotype is one. The chain carries TRBV12-3 or TRBV12-4 and TRBJ1-1, with a possible D match to TRBD1 (5 bases). V was clipped by 6 bases and J by 1 base, with 15 bases between them. The CDR3 is made up of 15 amino acids. CDR3: CASSPADGTNTEAFF. Written as DNA, the CDR3 is TGTGCCAGCAGCCCAGCGGACGGGACGAACACTGAAGCTTTCTTT.

This clonotype was seen ten or more times. For the CDR3, the DNA is TGTGCCAGCAGCCAAATCGGGACGGCGTCCCTGACGGCTGAAGCTTTCTTT. Encoded protein: CASSQIGTASLTAEAFF. The chain recombines TRBV13 with TRBJ1-1, with D tentatively TRBD1 (5 bases). This CDR3 spans 17 amino acids. Germline lookup yields CDR1 PRHDT and CDR2 FYEKMQ (reference sequence). V lost 5 bases to trimming and J lost 6 bases, with 25 bases between them.

Ten or more counts support this clonotype. The chain employs TRBV4-1 and TRBJ1-5; D is unresolved. Germline values: CDR1 MGHRA, CDR2 YSYEKL. V was shortened by 0 bases and J by 6 bases, with 9 bases between the two germline ends. The CDR3 is 14 amino acids. CDR3 protein: CASSQDFWVQPQHF. As DNA, the CDR3 is TGCGCCAGCAGCCAAGACTTCTGGGTTCAGCCCCAGCATTTT.

This clonotype occurred many times. This chain joins TRBV12-3 or TRBV12-4 and TRBJ1-1; D not resolved. The CDR3 is made up of 16 amino acids. V was clipped by 6 bases and J by 5 bases, with 22 bases between them. Here the CDR3 DNA reads TGTGCCAGCAGATGGTCGGTGTCATCCGGAACAACTGAAGCTTTCTTT. Translation gives CASRWSVSSGTTEAFF.